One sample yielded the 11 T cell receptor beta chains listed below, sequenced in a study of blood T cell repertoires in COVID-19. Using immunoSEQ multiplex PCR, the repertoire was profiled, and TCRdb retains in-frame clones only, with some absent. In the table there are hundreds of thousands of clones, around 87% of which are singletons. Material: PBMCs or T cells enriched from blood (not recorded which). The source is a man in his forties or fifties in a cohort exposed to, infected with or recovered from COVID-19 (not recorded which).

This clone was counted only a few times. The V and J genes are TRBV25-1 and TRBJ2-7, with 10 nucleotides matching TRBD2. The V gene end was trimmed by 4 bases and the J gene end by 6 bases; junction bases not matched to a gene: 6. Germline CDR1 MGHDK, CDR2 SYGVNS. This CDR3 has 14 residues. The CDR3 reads CASSVSGRMSEQYF. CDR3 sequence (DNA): TGTGCCAGCAGTGTTAGCGGGAGGATGAGCGAGCAGTACTTC.

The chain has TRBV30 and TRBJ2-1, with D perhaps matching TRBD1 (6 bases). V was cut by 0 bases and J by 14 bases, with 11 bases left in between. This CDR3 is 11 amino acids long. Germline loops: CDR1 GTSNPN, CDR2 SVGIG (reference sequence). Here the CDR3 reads CAWSVQGWEFF. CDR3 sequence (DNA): TGTGCCTGGAGTGTACAGGGATGGGAGTTCTTC.

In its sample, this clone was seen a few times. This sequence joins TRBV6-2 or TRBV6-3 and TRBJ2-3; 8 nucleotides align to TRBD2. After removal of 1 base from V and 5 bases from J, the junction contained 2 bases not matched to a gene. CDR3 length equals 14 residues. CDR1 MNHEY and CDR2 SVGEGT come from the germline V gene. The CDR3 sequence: CASSYFSGRDTQYF. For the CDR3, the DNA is TGTGCCAGCAGTTACTTCAGCGGGAGAGATACGCAGTATTTT.

The CDR3 here is CASRPGGEKLFF. The CDR3 DNA sequence: TGTGCCAGCAGGCCAGGGGGCGAAAAACTGTTTTTT. The chain combines TRBV2 with TRBJ1-4; 8 bases agree with TRBD1. The CDR3 is 12 amino acids. Germline V gene lookup returns CDR1 SNHLY and CDR2 FYNNEI. The J segment lost 8 bases and the V segment lost 6 bases, leaving 2 bases of the junction unmatched.

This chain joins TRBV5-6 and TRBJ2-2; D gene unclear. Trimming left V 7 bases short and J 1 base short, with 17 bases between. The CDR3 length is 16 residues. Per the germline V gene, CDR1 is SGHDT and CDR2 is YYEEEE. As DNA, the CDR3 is TGTGCCAGCGCCGAATTAGGCGGTGAGAACACCGGGGAGCTGTTTTTT. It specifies CASAELGGENTGELFF.

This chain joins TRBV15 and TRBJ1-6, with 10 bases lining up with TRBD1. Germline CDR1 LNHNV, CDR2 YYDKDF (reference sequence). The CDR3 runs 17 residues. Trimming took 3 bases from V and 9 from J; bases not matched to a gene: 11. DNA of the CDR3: TGTGCCACCAGCAGCTTCACTTCCGGGACAGGGGTTTCACCCCTCCACTTT. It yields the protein CATSSFTSGTGVSPLHF.

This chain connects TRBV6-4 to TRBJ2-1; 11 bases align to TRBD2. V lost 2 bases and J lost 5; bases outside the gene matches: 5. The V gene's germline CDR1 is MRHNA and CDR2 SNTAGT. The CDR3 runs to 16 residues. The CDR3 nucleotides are TGTGCCAGCAGTGACCAAGGGACTAGCGGACACAATGAGCAGTTCTTC. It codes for CASSDQGTSGHNEQFF.

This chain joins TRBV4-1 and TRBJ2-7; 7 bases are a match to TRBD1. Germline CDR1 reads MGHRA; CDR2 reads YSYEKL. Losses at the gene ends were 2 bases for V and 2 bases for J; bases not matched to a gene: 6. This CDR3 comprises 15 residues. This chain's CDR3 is CASSQLRQGTYEQYF. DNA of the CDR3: TGCGCCAGCAGCCAACTCAGACAGGGTACCTACGAGCAGTACTTC.

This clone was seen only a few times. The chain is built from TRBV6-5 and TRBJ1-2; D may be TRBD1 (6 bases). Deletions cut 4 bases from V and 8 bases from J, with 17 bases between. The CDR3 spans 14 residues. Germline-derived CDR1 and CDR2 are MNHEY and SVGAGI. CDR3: CASSLTGTGNGYTF. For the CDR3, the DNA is TGTGCCAGCAGTTTAACAGGAACAGGGAACGGCTACACCTTC.

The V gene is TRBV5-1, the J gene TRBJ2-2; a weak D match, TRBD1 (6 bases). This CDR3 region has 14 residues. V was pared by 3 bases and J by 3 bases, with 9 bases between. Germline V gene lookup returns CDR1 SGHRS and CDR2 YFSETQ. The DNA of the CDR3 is TGCGCCAGCAGCTGGCAGGGGCACACCGGGGAGCTGTTTTTT. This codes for CASSWQGHTGELFF.

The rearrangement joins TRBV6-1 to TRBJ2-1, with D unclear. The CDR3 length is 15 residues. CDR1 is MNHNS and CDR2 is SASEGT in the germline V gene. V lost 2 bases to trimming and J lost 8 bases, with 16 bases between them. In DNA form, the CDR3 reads TGTGCCAGCAGTGAATCCGTTAGAGAGAGTGATGAGCAGTTCTTC. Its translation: CASSESVRESDEQFF.